The 12 T cell receptor beta chains below come from one sample, sequenced in a study of cytomegalovirus exposure and HLA in healthy donors. Clones were sequenced by immunoSEQ multiplex PCR, and TCRdb holds only the in-frame ones, with some missing. The sample shows 150,000 to 200,000 clones, about 80% of them seen only once. The sample was PBMCs. The receptors were sampled from a man between 18 and 29 years old in good health and CMV-seropositive.

This rearrangement joins TRBV29-1 to TRBJ2-1, with 10 bases aligning to TRBD2. CDR3 length equals 15 residues. V shed 7 bases and J 1 base; nucleotides not matched to a gene: 7. CDR1 and CDR2 (germline): SQVTM, ANQGSEA. Here the CDR3 reads CSARTSGQSYNEQFF. In DNA form, the CDR3 reads TGCAGCGCTAGGACTAGCGGACAGTCCTACAATGAGCAGTTCTTC.

The chain employs TRBV25-1 and TRBJ2-7; 8 bases are shared with TRBD1. Germline trimming cut 1 base from V and 1 base from J; bases unmatched to any gene: 6. CDR1 and CDR2 from the germline V gene are MGHDK and SYGVNS. This CDR3 is built from 16 residues. The CDR3 protein is CASSEFGRTGSYEQYF. CDR3 coding DNA: TGTGCCAGCAGTGAATTTGGGCGGACAGGGTCCTACGAGCAGTACTTC.

The V call is TRBV25-1, the J call TRBJ1-5; 7 bases are shared with TRBD1. The CDR3 is 14 amino acids. From germline, CDR1 is MGHDK and CDR2 SYGVNS. V trimming: 6 bases; J trimming: 5 bases; junction bases outside the gene matches: 7. CDR3 sequence reads: CASSGDRLDQPQHF. The CDR3 DNA follows: TGTGCCAGCAGCGGGGACAGATTAGATCAGCCCCAGCATTTT.

V gene TRBV7-9 combines with J gene TRBJ2-5; tentatively, D is TRBD2 (5 bases). The V gene lost 6 bases and the J gene lost 0 bases, with 11 bases spanning the gap. Germline CDR1 reads SEHNR; CDR2 reads FQNEAQ (reference sequence). The CDR3 has 14 amino acids. DNA of the CDR3: TGTGCCAGCAGTTACGGGAACAACCAAGAGACCCAGTACTTC. Protein sequence: CASSYGNNQETQYF.

V gene TRBV19 combines with J gene TRBJ1-1; D is unclear. This CDR3 has 14 amino acids. Germline CDR1 reads LNHDA; CDR2 reads SQIVND (reference sequence). The V end was cut by 1 base, the J end by 1 base, with 7 bases between. Here the CDR3 reads CASSIGTSNTEAFF. The CDR3 nucleotides read TGTGCCAGTAGTATAGGGACTTCGAACACTGAAGCTTTCTTT.

The genes are TRBV27 and TRBJ2-7; TRBD2 agrees at 13 bases. Trimming removed 6 bases from V and 6 bases from J; junction bases left unmatched: 2. Per the germline V gene, CDR1 is MNHEY and CDR2 is SMNVEV (reference sequence). The CDR3 is 13 residues long. CDR3 sequence reads: CASSGLAGVEQYF. The CDR3 DNA is TGTGCCAGCAGCGGACTAGCGGGGGTCGAGCAGTACTTC.

The rearrangement links TRBV7-2 to TRBJ2-1; D not certain. Germline CDR1 SGHTA, CDR2 FQGNSA. This CDR3 region has 13 residues. Trimming cost V 5 bases and J 1 base, with 6 bases left between them. The DNA for the CDR3 is TGTGCCAGCAGCCCAGAATCCTACAATGAGCAGTTCTTC. Translation: CASSPESYNEQFF.

This clone was recorded once. This chain joins TRBV7-6 and TRBJ2-7; D may be TRBD1 (6 bases). The CDR3 is 14 amino acids. The germline V and J ends were trimmed by 1 base and 5 bases, with 12 bases remaining between them. The germline V gene encodes CDR1 SGHVS and CDR2 FNYEAQ. Written as DNA, the CDR3 is TGTGCCAGCAGCTTAGACAGGGTTGTCCACGAGCAGTACTTC. Its translation is CASSLDRVVHEQYF.

The chain employs TRBV7-9 and TRBJ2-1; TRBD1 agrees at 11 bases. The CDR3 sequence is 18 residues long. With V trimmed by 2 bases and J by 9 bases, 15 bases remained unmatched. The V gene's germline CDR1 is SEHNR and CDR2 FQNEAQ (reference sequence). The CDR3 region is CASSLTRDGTGGRGEQFF. CDR3 nucleotides: TGTGCCAGCAGCTTAACCCGAGACGGGACAGGGGGACGGGGTGAGCAGTTCTTC.

This clone was observed a handful of times. Different DNA sequences within this sample yield the same CDR3. The chain links TRBV5-1 to TRBJ2-2; D uncertain. The V end was cut by 1 base, the J end by 0 bases, with 4 bases between. Per the germline V gene, CDR1 is SGHRS and CDR2 is YFSETQ. This CDR3 is 14 amino acids long. The CDR3 is CASSLTSNTGELFF. The CDR3 bases are TGCGCCAGCAGCTTGACATCGAACACCGGGGAGCTGTTTTTT.

This clone was observed a single time. J is TRBJ2-7 and V is TRBV9; 7 positions agree with TRBD2. V lost 2 bases, J lost 4 bases, and 6 bases stayed unmatched. Germline CDR1 and CDR2: SGDLS and YYNGEE. The CDR3 length is 14 residues. The CDR3 sequence is CASSVQQGGYEQYF. CDR3 DNA: TGTGCCAGCAGCGTCCAGCAGGGAGGGTACGAGCAGTACTTC.

The chain is built from TRBV19 and TRBJ2-2; TRBD2 aligns across 9 bases. Unmatched junction bases numbered 5, after V lost 7 bases and J lost 2 bases. The germline V gene encodes CDR1 LNHDA and CDR2 SQIVND (reference sequence). The CDR3 is made up of 15 amino acids. The CDR3 here is CASTPTSGNTGELFF. The DNA of the CDR3 is TGTGCCAGTACCCCGACTAGCGGAAACACCGGGGAGCTGTTTTTT.